One and the same sample provided the 25 T cell receptor beta chains below, sequenced in a study of CD8 T cells in ankylosing spondylitis. TCRdb reprocessed the 5' RACE reads via MiXCR and lists one record per CDR3 protein. The top ten clones hold 6.8% of a sample with 200,000 to 250,000 distinct CDR3 sequences, around 10% of them seen once. Source material: blood, either unsorted or a sorted T cell fraction (not recorded which). The source of these receptors is a male donor with ankylosing spondylitis or in good health (not recorded which).

The gene calls are TRBV10-3 and TRBJ1-2, with D tentatively TRBD1 (5 bases). V gave up 10 bases and J gave up 0 bases, with 12 bases separating them. Germline values: CDR1 ENHRY, CDR2 SYGVKD. CDR3 length equals 13 residues. CDR3 protein: CATGDGPNYGYTF. CDR3 in DNA: TGTGCCACGGGGGACGGTCCTAACTATGGCTACACCTTC.

This clonotype has a count of ten or more. The rearrangement uses TRBV20-1 and TRBJ2-1; a weak D match, TRBD2 (5 bases). The CDR3 has 14 residues. The ends were cut back, 3 bases at V and 3 bases at J, with 12 bases in the middle. Germline CDR1 and CDR2: DFQATT and SNEGSKA (reference sequence). CDR3 nucleotide sequence: TGCAGTGCTAGTCGAGGAGGCGGCTACAATGAGCAGTTCTTC. This encodes CSASRGGGYNEQFF.

In this sample, this clonotype turned up a few times. The genes are TRBV7-9 and TRBJ1-5; D is uncertain. Trimming took 5 bases from V and 7 from J, leaving 9 bases between them. Germline CDR1 and CDR2: SEHNR and FQNEAQ (reference sequence). This CDR3 is 12 amino acids long. Written as DNA, the CDR3 is TGTGCCAGCAGCCGGGAGGAACAGCCCCAGCATTTT. This encodes CASSREEQPQHF.

This clonotype turned up a few times. In DNA form, the CDR3 reads TGTGCCATCAGTGAGCCTAGTGGGACTAGCGTGGACGAGCAGTACTTC. Its protein is CAISEPSGTSVDEQYF. The rearrangement joins TRBV10-3 to TRBJ2-7; 10 positions match TRBD2. The J segment lost 5 bases and the V segment lost 2 bases, leaving 9 bases of the junction unmatched. Germline loops: CDR1 ENHRY, CDR2 SYGVKD. CDR3 length: 16 residues.

This clonotype has just one count. The chain couples TRBV5-1 to TRBJ2-3; unclear D gene. The CDR3 loop spans 13 amino acids. V shed 4 bases and J shed 8 bases, with 14 bases lying between them. Germline V gives CDR1 SGHRS, CDR2 YFSETQ. CDR3 amino acids: CASSLLFGATQYF. The CDR3 coding sequence is TGCGCCAGCAGCCTCCTCTTTGGAGCTACGCAGTATTTT. Variable domain in full (rest from reference TRBV5-1 and TRBJ2-3): KAGVTQTPRYLIKTRGQQVTLSCSPISGHRSVSWYQQTPGQGLQFLFEYFSETQRNKGNFPGRFSGRQFSNSRSEMNVSTLELGDSALYLCASSLLFGATQYFGPGTRLTVL.

This clonotype was seen repeatedly, ten times or more. The chain links TRBV12-3 or TRBV12-4 to TRBJ2-1; 12 positions agree with TRBD2. The CDR3 runs to 15 residues. V was pared by 2 bases and J by 9 bases, with 5 bases of the junction left unmatched. The CDR3 region is CASSLSSGGVGEQFF. The CDR3 coding sequence is TGTGCCAGCAGTTTATCTAGCGGGGGGGTTGGTGAGCAGTTCTTC.

In this sample, this clonotype turned up a few times. CDR3 residues: CASRARQWDEQYF. CDR3 DNA sequence: TGTGCCAGCAGGGCGAGACAGTGGGACGAGCAGTACTTC. This chain links TRBV11-2 with TRBJ2-7; a weak D match, TRBD1 (5 bases). The CDR3 is 13 residues long. Germline V gene sequence: CDR1 SGHAT, CDR2 FQNNGV. Trimming stripped 6 bases from V and 5 bases from J, with 14 bases between. Full variable domain (missing parts from reference TRBV11-2 and TRBJ2-7): EAGVAQSPRYKIIEKRQSVAFWCNPISGHATLYWYQQILGQGPKLLIQFQNNGVVDDSQLPKDRFSAERLKGVDSTLKIQPAKLEDSAVYLCASRARQWDEQYFGPGTRLTVT.

This clonotype was seen many times. J is TRBJ2-1 and V is TRBV5-1; a weak D match, TRBD1 (6 bases). CDR3 length: 17 residues. V gave up 4 bases and J gave up 0 bases, with 17 bases separating them. CDR1 and CDR2 from the germline V gene are SGHRS and YFSETQ. CDR3 region: CASSLATGHSSYNEQFF. The CDR3 DNA follows: TGCGCCAGCAGCCTAGCTACAGGGCATAGCTCCTACAATGAGCAGTTCTTC.

The chain is built from TRBV20-1 and TRBJ2-1; D perhaps matches TRBD2 (5 bases). Germline V gene data show CDR1 as DFQATT and CDR2 as SNEGSKA (reference sequence). Trimming took 3 bases from V and 5 from J, leaving 20 bases between them. This CDR3 comprises 16 residues. The CDR3 DNA sequence: TGCAGTGCTAGCCCCACTAGAATCAGGTTAGACAATGAGCAGTTCTTC. This gives the protein CSASPTRIRLDNEQFF.

This clonotype was counted ten times or more. The V call is TRBV20-1, the J call TRBJ2-7, with D possibly TRBD1 on 6 matching bases. This CDR3 region has 12 residues. Deletions cut 0 bases from V and 7 bases from J, with 10 bases between. Germline V gene data show CDR1 as DFQATT and CDR2 as SNEGSKA (reference sequence). The CDR3 loop is CSARDQGLEQYF. The CDR3 DNA sequence: TGCAGTGCTAGAGATCAGGGGCTGGAGCAGTACTTC.

The chain is built from TRBV7-2 and TRBJ1-4; 10 bases match TRBD1. V shed 5 bases and J 10 bases; nucleotides not matched to a gene: 10. The CDR3 spans 15 residues. CDR1 is SGHTA, CDR2 FQGNSA, per germline. The CDR3 sequence: CASSRTGTGVVKLFF. CDR3 nucleotide sequence: TGTGCCAGCAGCCGGACCGGGACAGGGGTTGTAAAACTGTTTTTT.

This clonotype appeared many times. This chain links TRBV5-1 with TRBJ2-1, with D perhaps assigned TRBD1 or TRBD2 (6 bases each). V dropped 4 bases and J dropped 5 bases, with 22 bases sitting between them. The CDR3 is made up of 17 amino acids. Germline assignment: CDR1 SGHRS and CDR2 YFSETQ. The DNA for the CDR3 is TGCGCCAGCAGCCTCAACGTTGGGGGCGGGGTAGACAATGAGCAGTTCTTC. Its protein product is CASSLNVGGGVDNEQFF.

The sample holds many counts of this clonotype. Here the CDR3 DNA reads TGTGCCACCAGTGACAGCCCGGATGAGCAGTTCTTC. The encoded protein is CATSDSPDEQFF. The chain couples TRBV24-1 to TRBJ2-1; D is undetermined. V was pared by 4 bases and J by 8 bases, with 8 bases between. Germline lookup yields CDR1 KGHDR and CDR2 SFDVKD. This CDR3 has 12 residues.

In this sample, this clonotype turned up a few times. The chain is built from TRBV7-2 and TRBJ2-3; no firm D call. Trimming left V 1 base short and J 6 bases short, with 5 bases between. The CDR3 has 12 amino acids. The V gene's germline CDR1 is SGHTA and CDR2 FQGNSA. CDR3 protein: CASSLDFDTQYF. DNA of the CDR3: TGTGCCAGCAGCTTAGACTTCGATACGCAGTATTTT.

This clonotype has at least ten counts. The J gene is TRBJ2-5, the V gene TRBV3-1; possibly TRBD1 for D (5 bases). This CDR3 has 15 amino acids. V was shortened by 3 bases and J by 4 bases, with 15 bases between the two germline ends. CDR1 and CDR2 from the germline V gene are LGHDT and YNNKEL (reference sequence). The CDR3 region is CASSHPLWGGETQYF. Here the CDR3 DNA reads TGTGCCAGCAGCCACCCCTTGTGGGGCGGAGAGACCCAGTACTTC.

This clonotype occurred many times. The J gene is TRBJ2-7, the V gene TRBV6-5; 9 bases are a match to TRBD1. Losses at the gene ends were 8 bases for V and 3 bases for J; bases not matched to a gene: 2. This CDR3 comprises 12 residues. From germline, CDR1 is MNHEY and CDR2 SVGAGI. The CDR3 DNA reads as TGTGCCAGCGGACAGGGGTACTACGAGCAGTACTTC. Residues: CASGQGYYEQYF.

Many counts were recorded for this clonotype. The genes are TRBV25-1 and TRBJ1-5, with 8 positions matching TRBD1. The CDR3 is 14 residues long. Germline CDR1 reads MGHDK; CDR2 reads SYGVNS. Unmatched junction bases numbered 4, after V lost 4 bases and J lost 5 bases. CDR3 amino acids: CASSGQGPHQPQHF. CDR3 DNA sequence: TGTGCCAGCAGTGGACAGGGGCCCCATCAGCCCCAGCATTTT.

This clonotype has a handful of counts. The rearrangement uses TRBV7-2 and TRBJ2-2; the D gene is possibly TRBD2 (5 bases). The V gene's germline CDR1 is SGHTA and CDR2 FQGNSA. The CDR3 loop spans 16 amino acids. V shed 5 bases and J shed 2 bases, with 15 bases lying between them. Here the CDR3 DNA reads TGTGCCAGCAGCCTAATCGGGATTGTTAACACCGGGGAGCTGTTTTTT. Translation: CASSLIGIVNTGELFF. Complete variable domain (other parts from reference TRBV7-2 and TRBJ2-2): GAGVSQSPSNKVTEKGKDVELRCDPISGHTALYWYRQSLGQGLEFLIYFQGNSAPDKSGLPSDRFSAERTGGSVSTLTIQRTQQEDSAVYLCASSLIGIVNTGELFFGEGSRLTVL.

This chain connects TRBV24-1 to TRBJ1-2; D unclear. Germline values: CDR1 KGHDR, CDR2 SFDVKD. The V and J ends lost 2 bases and 7 bases respectively, with 16 bases between them. CDR3 length: 15 residues. CDR3 DNA: TGTGCCACCAGTGATTCGCGTGCCGTTGGATCTGGCTACACCTTC. It encodes CATSDSRAVGSGYTF.

This clonotype was counted once. A much larger clone lies a single base off, so this may be a read error. V gene TRBV5-1 combines with J gene TRBJ2-5; the match to TRBD1 covers 7 bases. Germline loops: CDR1 SGHRS, CDR2 YFSETQ. The CDR3 sequence is 14 residues long. The V and J ends lost 4 bases and 3 bases, in that order; junction bases with no gene match: 6. The CDR3 region has the DNA TGCGCCAGCAGCCTTATGGGGACAGAAGAGACCCAGTACTTC. This sequence encodes CASSLMGTEETQYF.

The chain has TRBV5-1 and TRBJ1-4; no clear D. V lost 1 base and J 8 bases, leaving 9 bases between the germline ends. Germline-derived CDR1 and CDR2 are SGHRS and YFSETQ. The CDR3 contains 13 residues. This chain's CDR3 is CASSLFAEEKLFF. DNA for the CDR3: TGCGCCAGCAGCTTGTTTGCAGAGGAAAAACTGTTTTTT. Based on the CDR3 plus reference TRBV5-1 and TRBJ1-4, the full variable domain is KAGVTQTPRYLIKTRGQQVTLSCSPISGHRSVSWYQQTPGQGLQFLFEYFSETQRNKGNFPGRFSGRQFSNSRSEMNVSTLELGDSALYLCASSLFAEEKLFFGSGTQLSVL.

This clonotype appeared a few times. The chain recombines TRBV5-1 with TRBJ2-3; D gene uncertain. The V gene lost 5 bases and the J gene lost 5 bases, with 6 bases spanning the gap. CDR1 is SGHRS and CDR2 is YFSETQ in the germline V gene. This CDR3 is 11 amino acids long. CDR3 amino acids: CASRAIDTQYF. CDR3 coding DNA: TGCGCCAGCAGAGCGATAGATACGCAGTATTTT.

The V and J genes are TRBV7-7 and TRBJ2-2; the D gene is possibly TRBD1 (6 bases). CDR3 length: 15 residues. In germline, CDR1 is SSHAT, CDR2 FNYEAQ (reference sequence). Between the trimmed V and J ends, which lost 5 bases and 5 bases, there was a span of 15 bases. The CDR3 region has the DNA TGTGCCAGCAGCCCCAGGACAGATCGGACCGGGGAGCTGTTTTTT. Translating gives CASSPRTDRTGELFF. The full variable domain, completed using reference TRBV7-7 and TRBJ2-2, is GAGVSQSPRYKVTKRGQDVTLRCDPISSHATLYWYQQALGQGPEFLTYFNYEAQPDKSGLPSDRFSAERPEGSISTLTIQRTEQRDSAMYRCASSPRTDRTGELFFGEGSRLTVL.

This clonotype has at least ten counts. The V gene is TRBV6-1, the J gene TRBJ2-2; D unresolved. Trimming cost V 5 bases and J 3 bases, with 13 bases left between them. Germline V gives CDR1 MNHNS, CDR2 SASEGT. There are 15 residues in the CDR3. CDR3 amino acids: CASSTGSRDTGELFF. The CDR3, as DNA: TGTGCCAGCAGTACCGGGTCAAGGGACACCGGGGAGCTGTTTTTT.

This chain joins TRBV6-5 and TRBJ2-2, with D possibly matching TRBD1 (5 bases). V was pared by 2 bases and J by 1 base, with 8 bases between. CDR1 and CDR2 from the germline V gene are MNHEY and SVGAGI. The CDR3 is 15 amino acids. The DNA for the CDR3 is TGTGCCAGCAGTTACGACAGCGAGAACACCGGGGAGCTGTTTTTT. Translated: CASSYDSENTGELFF.